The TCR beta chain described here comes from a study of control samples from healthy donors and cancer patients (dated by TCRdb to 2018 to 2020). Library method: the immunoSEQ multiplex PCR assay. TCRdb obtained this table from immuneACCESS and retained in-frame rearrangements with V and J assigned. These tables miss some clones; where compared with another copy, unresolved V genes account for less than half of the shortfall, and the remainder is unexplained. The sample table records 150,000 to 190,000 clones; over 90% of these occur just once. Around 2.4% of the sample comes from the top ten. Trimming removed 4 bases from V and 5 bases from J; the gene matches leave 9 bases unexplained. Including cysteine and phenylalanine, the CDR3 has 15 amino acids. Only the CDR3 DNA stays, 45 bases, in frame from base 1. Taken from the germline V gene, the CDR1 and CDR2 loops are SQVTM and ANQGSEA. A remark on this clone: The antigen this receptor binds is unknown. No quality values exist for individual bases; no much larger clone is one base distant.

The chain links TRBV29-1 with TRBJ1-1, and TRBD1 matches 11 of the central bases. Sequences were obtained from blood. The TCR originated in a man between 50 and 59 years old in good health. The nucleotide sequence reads TGCAGCGTTGTAACCATGGGACAGGGGGTAACTGAAGCTTTCTTT. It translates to CSVVTMGQGVTEAFF.